This T cell receptor beta chain was recovered during a study of blood T cell repertoires in COVID-19. Study background: Acute and convalescent COVID-19 specimens originated in the United States, Italy and Spain.

Only in-frame clones appear in the TCRdb table, and some are missing; sequencing was by immunoSEQ multiplex PCR. The sample has about 300,000 clones; about 85% are singletons. The sample was PBMCs or T cells enriched from blood (not recorded which). This sequence was found in a woman in her twenties or thirties who had recovered from COVID-19.

The CDR3 coding sequence is TGTGCCAGCACCTCACCCCCAGGGATAATTACTGAAGCTTTCTTT. It yields the protein CASTSPPGIITEAFF. The chain is built from TRBV19 and TRBJ1-1, with a tentative D call TRBD1 (5 bases). Germline V gene lookup returns CDR1 LNHDA and CDR2 SQIVND (reference sequence). This CDR3 has 15 residues. V lost 9 bases and J 5 bases, leaving 22 bases between the germline ends.